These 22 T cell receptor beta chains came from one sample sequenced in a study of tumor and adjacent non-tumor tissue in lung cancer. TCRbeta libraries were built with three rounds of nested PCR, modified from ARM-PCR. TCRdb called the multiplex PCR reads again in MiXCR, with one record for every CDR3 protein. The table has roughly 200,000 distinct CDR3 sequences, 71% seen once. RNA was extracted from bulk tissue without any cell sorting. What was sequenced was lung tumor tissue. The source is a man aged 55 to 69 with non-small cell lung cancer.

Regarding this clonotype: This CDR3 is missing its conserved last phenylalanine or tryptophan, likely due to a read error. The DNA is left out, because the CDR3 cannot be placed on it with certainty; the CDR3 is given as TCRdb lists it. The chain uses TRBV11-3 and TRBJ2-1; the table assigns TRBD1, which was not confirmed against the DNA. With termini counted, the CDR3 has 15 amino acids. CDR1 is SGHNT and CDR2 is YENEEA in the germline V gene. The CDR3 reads CASSSREISYNGRFL.

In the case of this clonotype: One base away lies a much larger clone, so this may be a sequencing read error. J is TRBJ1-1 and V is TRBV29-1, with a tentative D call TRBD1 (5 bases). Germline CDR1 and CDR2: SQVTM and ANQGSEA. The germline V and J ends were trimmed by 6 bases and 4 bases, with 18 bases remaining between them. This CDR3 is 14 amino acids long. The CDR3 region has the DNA TGCAGCGTCGTGGGGGACGTTTGGAGCACTGAAGCTTTCTTT. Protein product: CSVVGDVWSTEAFF.

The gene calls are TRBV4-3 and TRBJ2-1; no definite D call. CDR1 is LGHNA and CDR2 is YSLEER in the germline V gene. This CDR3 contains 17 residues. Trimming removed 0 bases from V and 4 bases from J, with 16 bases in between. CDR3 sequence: CASSQDSITSSYNEQFF. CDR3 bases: TGCGCCAGCAGCCAAGATAGCATTACGAGCTCATACAATGAGCAGTTCTTC.

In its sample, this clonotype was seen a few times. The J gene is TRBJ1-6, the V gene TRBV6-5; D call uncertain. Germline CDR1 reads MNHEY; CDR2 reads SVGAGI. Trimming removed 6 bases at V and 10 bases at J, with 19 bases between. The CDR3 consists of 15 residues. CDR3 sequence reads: CASSWSNPANSPLHF. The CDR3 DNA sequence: TGTGCCAGCAGCTGGAGCAACCCCGCGAACTCACCCCTCCACTTT.

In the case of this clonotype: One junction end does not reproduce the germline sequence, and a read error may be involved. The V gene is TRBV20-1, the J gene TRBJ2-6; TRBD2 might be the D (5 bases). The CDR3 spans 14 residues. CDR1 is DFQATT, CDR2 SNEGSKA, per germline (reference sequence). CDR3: CSTSRVPGANVLTF. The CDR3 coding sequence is TGCAGTACTAGTCGGGTCCCTGGGGCCAACGTCCTGACTTTC.

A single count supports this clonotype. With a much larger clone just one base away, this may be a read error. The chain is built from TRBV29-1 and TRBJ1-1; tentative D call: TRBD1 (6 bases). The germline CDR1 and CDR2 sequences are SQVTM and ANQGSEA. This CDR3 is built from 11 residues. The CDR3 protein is CSGRRDNETFF. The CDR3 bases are TGCAGCGGCCGCCGGGACAATGAAACTTTCTTT.

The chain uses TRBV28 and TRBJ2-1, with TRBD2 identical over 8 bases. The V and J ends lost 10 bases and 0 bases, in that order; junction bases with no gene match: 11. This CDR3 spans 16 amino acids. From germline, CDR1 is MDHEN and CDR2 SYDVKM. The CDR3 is CATRAASGCSYNEQFF. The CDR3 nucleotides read TGTGCCACCCGTGCGGCTAGCGGGTGCTCCTACAATGAGCAGTTCTTC.

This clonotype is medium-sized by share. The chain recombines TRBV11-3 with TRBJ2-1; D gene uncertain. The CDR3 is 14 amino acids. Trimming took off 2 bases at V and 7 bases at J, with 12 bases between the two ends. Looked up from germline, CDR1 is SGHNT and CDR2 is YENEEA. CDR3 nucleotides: TGTGCCAGCAGCTTACGACTGGACGGGAATGAGCAGTTCTTC. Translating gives CASSLRLDGNEQFF. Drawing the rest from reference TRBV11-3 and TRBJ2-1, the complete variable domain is EAGVVQSPRYKIIEKKQPVAFWCNPISGHNTLYWYLQNLGQGPELLIRYENEEAVDDSQLPKDRFSAERLKGVDSTLKIQPAELGDSAVYLCASSLRLDGNEQFFGPGTRLTVL.

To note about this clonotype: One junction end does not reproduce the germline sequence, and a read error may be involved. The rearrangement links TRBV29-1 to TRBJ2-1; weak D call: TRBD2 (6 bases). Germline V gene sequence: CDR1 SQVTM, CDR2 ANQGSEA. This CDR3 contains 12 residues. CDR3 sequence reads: CSGRTDYNEHFF. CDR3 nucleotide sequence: TGCAGCGGCCGGACGGACTACAATGAGCACTTCTTC.

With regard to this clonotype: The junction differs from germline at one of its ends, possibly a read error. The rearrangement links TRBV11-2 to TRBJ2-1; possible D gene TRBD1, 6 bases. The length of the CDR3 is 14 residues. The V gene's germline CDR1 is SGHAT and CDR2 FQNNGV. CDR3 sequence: CASSLGHQNNEQFF. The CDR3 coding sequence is TGTGCCAGCAGCTTGGGACATCAAAACAATGAGCAGTTCTTT.

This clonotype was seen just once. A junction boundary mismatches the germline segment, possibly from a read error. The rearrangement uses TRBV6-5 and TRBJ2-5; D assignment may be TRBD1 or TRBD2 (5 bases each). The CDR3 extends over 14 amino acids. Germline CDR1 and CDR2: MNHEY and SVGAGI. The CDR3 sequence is CASSHTGTAGAQYF. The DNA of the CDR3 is TGTGCTAGCAGTCATACCGGGACCGCGGGTGCCCAGTACTTT.

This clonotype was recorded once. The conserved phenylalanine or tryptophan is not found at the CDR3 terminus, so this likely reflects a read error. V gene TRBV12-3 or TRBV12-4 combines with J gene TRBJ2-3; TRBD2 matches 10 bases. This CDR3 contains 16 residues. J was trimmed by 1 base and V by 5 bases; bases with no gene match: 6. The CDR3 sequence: CASSTWLAGGTDTQYY. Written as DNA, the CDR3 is TGTGCCAGCAGTACTTGGCTAGCGGGAGGCACAGATACGCAGTATTAT.

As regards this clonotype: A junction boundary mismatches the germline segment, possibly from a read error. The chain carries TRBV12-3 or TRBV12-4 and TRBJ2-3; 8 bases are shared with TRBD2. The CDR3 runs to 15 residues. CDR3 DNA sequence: TGTGCCAGCAGTAAAAGCGGGAGTCGTACAGATACACAGTATTTT. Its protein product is CASSKSGSRTDTQYF.

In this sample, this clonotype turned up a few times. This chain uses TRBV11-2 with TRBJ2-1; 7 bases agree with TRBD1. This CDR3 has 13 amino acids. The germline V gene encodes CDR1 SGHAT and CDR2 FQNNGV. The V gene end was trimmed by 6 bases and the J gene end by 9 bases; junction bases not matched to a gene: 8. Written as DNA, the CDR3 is TGTGCCAGCAGTAAAGAGTCAGGGGGTGAGCAGTTCTTC. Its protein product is CASSKESGGEQFF.

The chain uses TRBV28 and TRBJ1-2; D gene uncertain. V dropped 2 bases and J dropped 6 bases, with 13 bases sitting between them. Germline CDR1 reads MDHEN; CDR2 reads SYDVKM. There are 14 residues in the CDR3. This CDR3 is CASSLLAGPHGYTF. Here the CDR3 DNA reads TGTGCCAGCAGTTTACTGGCAGGACCCCATGGCTACACCTTC.

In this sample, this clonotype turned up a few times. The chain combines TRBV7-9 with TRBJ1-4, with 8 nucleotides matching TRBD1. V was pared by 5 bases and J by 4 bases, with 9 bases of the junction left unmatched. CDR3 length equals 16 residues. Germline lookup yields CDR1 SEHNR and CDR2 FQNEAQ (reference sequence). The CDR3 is CASSANQGAGNEKLFF. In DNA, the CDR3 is TGTGCCAGCAGCGCCAACCAGGGGGCGGGTAATGAAAAACTGTTTTTT.

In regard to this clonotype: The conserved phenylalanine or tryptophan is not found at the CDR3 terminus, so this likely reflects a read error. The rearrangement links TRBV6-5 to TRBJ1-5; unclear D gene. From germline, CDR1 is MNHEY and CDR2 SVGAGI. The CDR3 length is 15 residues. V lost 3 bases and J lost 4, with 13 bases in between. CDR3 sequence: CASSYSYTGNQPQHS. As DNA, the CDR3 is TGTGCCAGCAGTTATTCATATACTGGGAATCAGCCCCAGCATTCT.

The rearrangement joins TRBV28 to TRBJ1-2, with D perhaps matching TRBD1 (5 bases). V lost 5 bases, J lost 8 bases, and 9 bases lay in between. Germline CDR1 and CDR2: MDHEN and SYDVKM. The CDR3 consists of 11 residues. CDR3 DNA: TGTGCCAGCAGTGGGCGGGGGGGCTACACCTTC. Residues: CASSGRGGYTF.

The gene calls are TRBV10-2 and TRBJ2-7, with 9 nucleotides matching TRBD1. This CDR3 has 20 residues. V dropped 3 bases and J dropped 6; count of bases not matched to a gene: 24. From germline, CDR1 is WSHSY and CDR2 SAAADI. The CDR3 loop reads CASSELPGQGRFGAPLEQYF. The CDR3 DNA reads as TGCGCCAGCAGTGAATTACCGGGACAGGGAAGGTTTGGAGCCCCTCTCGAGCAGTACTTC.

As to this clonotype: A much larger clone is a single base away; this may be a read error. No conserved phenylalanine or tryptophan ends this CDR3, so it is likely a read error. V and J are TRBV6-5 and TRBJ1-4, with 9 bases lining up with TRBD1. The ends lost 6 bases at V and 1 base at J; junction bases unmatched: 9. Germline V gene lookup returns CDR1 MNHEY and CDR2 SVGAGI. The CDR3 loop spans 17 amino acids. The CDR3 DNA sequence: TGTGCCAGCAGGCGTGACAGGGGGGCCGGAACTAATGAAAAACTGTTTCTT. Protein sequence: CASRRDRGAGTNEKLFL.

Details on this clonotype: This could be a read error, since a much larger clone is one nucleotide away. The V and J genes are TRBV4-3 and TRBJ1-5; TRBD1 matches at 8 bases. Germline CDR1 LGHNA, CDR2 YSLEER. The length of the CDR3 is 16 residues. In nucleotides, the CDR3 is TGCCCCAGCAGCCTCACGTTACAGGGGGAAAATCAGCCCCAGCATTTT. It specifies CPSSLTLQGENQPQHF.

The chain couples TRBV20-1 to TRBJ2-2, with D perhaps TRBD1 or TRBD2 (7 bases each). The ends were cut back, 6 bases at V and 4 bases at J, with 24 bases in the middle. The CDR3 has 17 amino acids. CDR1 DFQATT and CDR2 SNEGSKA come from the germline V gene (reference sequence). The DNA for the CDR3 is TGCAGTGCCCTCCCGACAGGGACTATAGTGAGCACCGGGGAGCTGTTTTTT. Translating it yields CSALPTGTIVSTGELFF.